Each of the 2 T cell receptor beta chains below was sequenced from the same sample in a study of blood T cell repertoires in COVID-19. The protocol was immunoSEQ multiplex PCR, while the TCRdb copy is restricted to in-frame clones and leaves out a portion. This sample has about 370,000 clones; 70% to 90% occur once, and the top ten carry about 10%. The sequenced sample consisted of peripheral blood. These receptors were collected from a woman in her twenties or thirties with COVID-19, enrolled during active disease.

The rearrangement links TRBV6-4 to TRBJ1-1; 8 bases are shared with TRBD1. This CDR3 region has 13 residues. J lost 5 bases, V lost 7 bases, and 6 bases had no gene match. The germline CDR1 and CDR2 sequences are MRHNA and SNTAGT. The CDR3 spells CASIRQGKTEAFF. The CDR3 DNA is TGTGCCAGCATCCGACAGGGGAAGACTGAAGCTTTCTTT.

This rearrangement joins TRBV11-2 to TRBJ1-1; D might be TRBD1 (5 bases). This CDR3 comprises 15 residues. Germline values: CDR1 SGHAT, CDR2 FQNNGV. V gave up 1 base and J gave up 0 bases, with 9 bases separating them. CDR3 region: CASSLVGGVNTEAFF. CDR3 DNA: TGTGCCAGCAGCTTAGTGGGGGGTGTGAACACTGAAGCTTTCTTT.